The clone carrying this T cell receptor beta chain showed up just once. This record belongs to a study of T cell responses to AZD1222 COVID-19 vaccine. This table comes from immunoSEQ multiplex PCR, and its TCRdb copy is limited to in-frame clones, with some not included. Seen here are 150,000 to 200,000 clones, under 95% observed once, and the top ten hold 1.1% to 1.5%. The CDR3 is 18 amino acids. The ends lost 4 bases at V and 0 bases at J; junction bases unmatched: 12. The TCR originated in an adult in good health. The V and J genes are TRBV23-1 and TRBJ2-4; 7 bases fit TRBD1. TRBV23-1 is flagged as an ORF with uncertain function. The specimen comprised peripheral blood, sampled on day 0 of AZD1222 vaccination. CDR3 DNA sequence: TGCGCCAGCAGTCCTCGGACAGGACCACCTCTAGCCAAAAACATTCAGTACTTC. This gives the protein CASSPRTGPPLAKNIQYF.